This T cell receptor beta chain was obtained from a study of response to subunit inactivated influenza vaccine. General study points: Authors suggested each seasonal influenza vaccination recruits few new T cells.

CDR1 SGHRS and CDR2 YFSETQ come from the germline V gene. V dropped 4 bases and J dropped 0; count of bases not matched to a gene: 8. CDR3 size: 16 residues. Using its own MiXCR run on the RT-PCR reads, TCRdb lists one record per CDR3 protein. Found here are approximately 680,000 distinct CDR3 sequences, approximately 15% of them singletons; the top ten hold around a tenth. In the case of this clonotype: What it binds is unknown.

The rearrangement uses TRBV5-1 and TRBJ2-5; TRBD2 agrees at 8 bases. This TCR derives from a man aged 45-65 years who received an inactivated influenza vaccine. The sequenced sample was PBMCs from blood, obtained 11 to 12 days after vaccination. The CDR3, as DNA: TGCGCCAGCAGCGGAACTAGCGGCGTATACCAAGAGACCCAGTACTTC. This translates into CASSGTSGVYQETQYF.